The present T cell receptor beta chain was sequenced within a study of control samples from healthy donors and cancer patients. Method: immunoSEQ multiplex PCR; TCRdb's copy keeps in-frame clones and lacks some. The sample has around 140,000 clones, about 90% seen once. Trimming at V came to 0 bases and at J to 6 bases, leaving 10 bases not matched to a gene. Germline V gene data show CDR1 as SGHRS and CDR2 as YFSETQ. This CDR3 has 18 residues. This clonotype originated in a woman in her fifties or sixties in good health. Input material: blood. The rearrangement links TRBV5-1 to TRBJ2-1, with 12 positions matching TRBD2. The CDR3 coding sequence is TGCGCCAGCAGCTTGGTTCCTAGCGGGGGGGTAACATCCAATGAGCAGTTCTTC. It is translated as CASSLVPSGGVTSNEQFF.